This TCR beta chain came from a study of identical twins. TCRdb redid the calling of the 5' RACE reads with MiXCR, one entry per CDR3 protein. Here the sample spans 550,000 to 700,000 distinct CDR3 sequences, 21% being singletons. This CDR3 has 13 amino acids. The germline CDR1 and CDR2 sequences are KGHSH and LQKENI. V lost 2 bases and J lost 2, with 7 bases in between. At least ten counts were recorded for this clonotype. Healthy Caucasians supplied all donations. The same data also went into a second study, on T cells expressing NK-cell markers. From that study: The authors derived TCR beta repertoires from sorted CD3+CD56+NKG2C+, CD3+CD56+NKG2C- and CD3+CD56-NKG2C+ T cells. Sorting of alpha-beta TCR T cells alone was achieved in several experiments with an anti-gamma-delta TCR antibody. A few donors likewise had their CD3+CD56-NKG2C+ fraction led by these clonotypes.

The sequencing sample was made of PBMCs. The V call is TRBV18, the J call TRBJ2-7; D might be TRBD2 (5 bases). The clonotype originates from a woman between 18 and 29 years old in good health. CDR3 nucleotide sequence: TGTGCCAGCTCACCAGGACTGCCCTACGAGCAGTACTTC. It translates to CASSPGLPYEQYF.